This record covers a single TCR beta chain. Per the germline V gene, CDR1 is LNHNV and CDR2 is YYDKDF (reference sequence). V lost 3 bases and J lost 1, with 10 bases in between. CDR3 size: 15 residues. The record originates from a study of blood T cell repertoires in COVID-19. Across the whole study: Samples of COVID-19 (acute and convalescent) were obtained from the United States, Italy and Spain. The analysed material was cDNA or gDNA that came from T cells, B-cell-depleted T cells, or PBMCs.

Original analysis: Amplifying reference gene primers gave estimates of nucleated cell counts. Repertoires were generated with immunoSEQ multiplex PCR, while TCRdb's copy carries only in-frame clones and drops some. The D gene and trimming were derived from the DNA, and the V and J assignments and clone size from that table. The profile covers about 140,000 clones, with 77% appearing a single time and roughly 9% taken by the ten largest. The rearrangement links TRBV15 to TRBJ1-3; tentative D call: TRBD1 (6 bases). The source of this sequence is a woman aged 50 to 65 with active or convalescent COVID-19. Sequencing input: peripheral blood. The CDR3 sequence: CATSRAGESGNTIYF. CDR3 DNA: TGTGCCACCAGCAGGGCAGGGGAATCTGGAAACACCATATATTTT. Using reference TRBV15 and TRBJ1-3 for the parts outside the CDR3, the full variable domain is DAMVIQNPRYQVTQFGKPVTLSCSQTLNHNVMYWYQQKSSQAPKLLFHYYDKDFNNEADTPDNFQSRRPNTSFCFLDIRSPGLGDTAMYLCATSRAGESGNTIYFGEGSWLTVV.